The clone carrying this T cell receptor (beta chain) was seen a handful of times. The CDR3 runs to 14 residues. The germline CDR1 and CDR2 sequences are SGHAT and FQNNGV. Losses at the gene ends were 4 bases for V and 1 base for J; bases not matched to a gene: 0. The authors ran a second PCR of about 6 to 11 cycles using a sample-barcoded 5' primer and a J-beta primer mix. One entry per CDR3 protein results from TCRdb running MiXCR on the 5' RACE reads. The sample holds 540,000 or so distinct CDR3 sequences, around half seen once. This specimen belongs to a study of blood T cells in healthy people across ages.

The rearrangement joins TRBV11-2 to TRBJ2-2; 7 bases match TRBD2. The TCR comes from a man older than 75 in good health. What was sequenced was blood. The CDR3 here is CASSSSGNTGELFF. DNA for the CDR3: TGTGCCAGCAGCTCTAGCGGGAACACCGGGGAGCTGTTTTTT.